These 25 T cell receptor beta chains were sequenced from one sample in a study of low-dose radiotherapy and immunotherapy resistance in tumors. First-strand cDNA used TRAV- and TRBV-specific primers, covering alpha and beta chains. TCRs underwent 20 PCR cycles of amplification with a constant-region primer and V-primer adapter. In TCRdb, the reads were re-called with MiXCR into one record per CDR3 protein. The sample shows about 60,000 distinct CDR3 sequences, less than 25% of them seen only once. As to time point: before trial treatment. Sample: PBMCs, taken before treatment. The source is a male donor with prostate cancer.

The table lists this clonotype with many counts. V usage is TRBV19 and J usage is TRBJ1-1; D uncertain. CDR3 length: 14 amino acids. V shed 7 bases and J shed 11 bases, with 23 bases lying between them. Per the germline V gene, CDR1 is LNHDA and CDR2 is SQIVND (reference sequence). CDR3 sequence (DNA): TGTGCCAGTACCCTAGAAAGGGCAGGACTGGGGGCTTTCTTT. Its protein product is CASTLERAGLGAFF.

This clonotype was picked up many times. The rearrangement uses TRBV5-4 and TRBJ2-3; D ambiguous. Trimming removed 3 bases from V and 7 bases from J, with 12 bases in between. The CDR3 has 13 residues. Germline CDR1 SGHNT, CDR2 YYREEE (reference sequence). The CDR3 loop is CASSSNRRNTQYF. DNA of the CDR3: TGTGCCAGCAGCTCAAACCGGCGGAATACGCAGTATTTT.

At least ten counts were recorded for this clonotype. The gene calls are TRBV12-3 or TRBV12-4 and TRBJ2-2; D uncertain. The V gene lost 3 bases and the J gene lost 0 bases, with 8 bases spanning the gap. This CDR3 contains 15 residues. Here the CDR3 reads CASSLTSANTGELFF. The CDR3 DNA reads TGTGCCAGCAGTTTGACCAGCGCGAACACCGGGGAGCTGTTTTTT.

This clonotype was picked up many times. The chain joins TRBV20-1 to TRBJ2-5; no definite D call. The length of the CDR3 is 13 residues. Germline V CDR1 and CDR2: DFQATT, SNEGSKA (reference sequence). The ends were cut back, 4 bases at V and 4 bases at J, with 13 bases in the middle. CDR3 sequence: CSATVIAGETQYF. CDR3 coding DNA: TGCAGTGCTACCGTAATAGCCGGAGAGACCCAGTACTTC.

This clonotype was detected many times. The J gene is TRBJ2-7, the V gene TRBV7-2; no reliable D call. This CDR3 is 11 amino acids long. With 6 bases removed from V and 1 base from J, the gap between germline ends came to 4 bases. The germline V gene encodes CDR1 SGHTA and CDR2 FQGNSA. The CDR3 DNA is TGTGCCAGCAGTCATTCCTACGAGCAGTACTTC. Its protein product is CASSHSYEQYF.

This clonotype was recorded at least ten times. CDR3: CASSIGTGEGPQHF. CDR3 DNA sequence: TGCGCCAGCAGTATCGGGACAGGTGAGGGGCCCCAGCATTTT. The chain combines TRBV5-1 with TRBJ1-5, with 8 positions matching TRBD1. J was trimmed by 9 bases and V by 5 bases; bases with no gene match: 10. The CDR3 consists of 14 residues. CDR1 is SGHRS, CDR2 YFSETQ, per germline.

This clonotype was counted a single time. The V call is TRBV6-1, the J call TRBJ2-2, with TRBD1 identical over 8 bases. Germline V CDR1 and CDR2: MNHNS, SASEGT. V shed 5 bases and J 4 bases; nucleotides not matched to a gene: 6. The CDR3 runs to 15 residues. The CDR3 reads CASSYPGGGTGELFF. For the CDR3, the DNA is TGTGCCAGCAGTTACCCAGGGGGCGGCACCGGGGAGCTGTTTTTT.

This clonotype was counted a few times. The chain employs TRBV6-2 or TRBV6-3 and TRBJ1-1; no clear D gene. Trimming removed 5 bases from V and 8 bases from J, with 18 bases in between. Germline CDR1 and CDR2: MNHEY and SVGEGT. The length of the CDR3 is 14 residues. CDR3 region: CASSEGRDNREAFF. CDR3 nucleotides: TGTGCCAGCAGTGAAGGGAGGGATAACCGGGAAGCTTTCTTT.

This clonotype occurred many times. The rearrangement uses TRBV28 and TRBJ2-3, with D perhaps TRBD2 (5 bases). The CDR3 has 18 amino acids. V shed 3 bases and J shed 4 bases, with 23 bases lying between them. From germline, CDR1 is MDHEN and CDR2 SYDVKM. The CDR3, as DNA: TGTGCCAGCAGTTTTGGCCCCCTGGGAACCAAGGAGGCAGATACGCAGTATTTT. This translates into CASSFGPLGTKEADTQYF.

The sample holds many counts of this clonotype. V and J are TRBV5-1 and TRBJ2-1; possible D gene TRBD2, 6 bases. This CDR3 comprises 14 residues. Per the germline V gene, CDR1 is SGHRS and CDR2 is YFSETQ. V lost 2 bases to trimming and J lost 6 bases, with 12 bases between them. CDR3 sequence (DNA): TGCGCCAGCAGCTTTCAGGGAGGTTTCAATGAGCAGTTCTTC. Residues: CASSFQGGFNEQFF.

Many counts were recorded for this clonotype. This sequence joins TRBV28 and TRBJ2-1; no firm D call. The CDR3 covers 13 residues. Trimming pared 7 bases from V and 0 bases from J, leaving 7 bases between. From germline, CDR1 is MDHEN and CDR2 SYDVKM. In DNA, the CDR3 is TGTGCCAGCACCTCGATCTCCTACAATGAGCAGTTCTTC. Its protein product is CASTSISYNEQFF.

This clonotype was counted at least ten times. The rearrangement links TRBV6-2 or TRBV6-3 to TRBJ2-7; possibly TRBD1 or TRBD2 for D (5 bases each). V was pared by 0 bases and J by 2 bases, with 11 bases between. The germline V gene encodes CDR1 MNHEY and CDR2 SVGEGT. This CDR3 has 15 amino acids. CDR3 in amino acids: CASSYSRDPAYEQYF. The CDR3, as DNA: TGTGCCAGCAGTTACTCCCGGGACCCCGCCTACGAGCAGTACTTC.

This chain uses TRBV5-1 with TRBJ2-1, with 9 bases identical to TRBD1. J gave up 4 bases and V 1 base, and 3 bases lay outside the gene matches. The germline V gene encodes CDR1 SGHRS and CDR2 YFSETQ. The CDR3 sequence is 15 residues long. This chain's CDR3 is CASSLTGGRYNEQFF. CDR3 bases: TGCGCCAGCAGCTTGACAGGGGGCCGTTACAATGAGCAGTTCTTC.

This clonotype was seen ten or more times. The chain recombines TRBV2 with TRBJ2-7; D perhaps matches TRBD2 (5 bases). Between the trimmed V and J ends, which lost 6 bases and 0 bases, there was a span of 36 bases. The CDR3 spans 22 residues. Germline V gene data show CDR1 as SNHLY and CDR2 as FYNNEI. CDR3 bases: TGTGCCAGCAGCTTGGACCACACGAATTATGGGCGGGTGCCCCGTACCTCCTACGAGCAGTACTTC. This translates into CASSLDHTNYGRVPRTSYEQYF.

For this clonotype: A far larger clone lies a single base away; this is likely a read error. Lacking the conserved final phenylalanine or tryptophan, this CDR3 likely reflects a read error. The CDR3 nucleotides are TGTGCCAGCAGTTACTCTCCCCCGCCCATTCCAGATACGCAGTATCTT. Its protein is CASSYSPPPIPDTQYL. The rearrangement links TRBV6-6 to TRBJ2-3; D gene ambiguous. V was pared by 0 bases and J by 4 bases, with 14 bases between. This CDR3 has 16 amino acids. CDR1 and CDR2 (germline): MNHNY, SVGAGI (reference sequence).

This clonotype has a count of ten or more. The genes are TRBV7-3 and TRBJ2-6; no reliable D call. V was shortened by 5 bases and J by 0 bases, with 5 bases between the two germline ends. The CDR3 is 14 residues long. Germline V gives CDR1 SGHTA, CDR2 FQGTGA. The CDR3, as DNA: TGTGCCAGCAGCGACTTCTCTGGGGCCAACGTCCTGACTTTC. Residues: CASSDFSGANVLTF.

In this sample, this clonotype turned up many times. The CDR3 DNA is TGTGCCAGCAGCGTAGGGGACGGCCGTACCGCGGCTGAGCAGTTCTTC. This encodes CASSVGDGRTAAEQFF. The rearrangement uses TRBV9 and TRBJ2-1, with D perhaps matching TRBD1 or TRBD2 (5 bases each). The CDR3 covers 16 residues. From germline, CDR1 is SGDLS and CDR2 YYNGEE. Trimming pared 0 bases from V and 9 bases from J, leaving 19 bases between.

Ten or more counts support this clonotype. This chain connects TRBV14 to TRBJ2-1; 9 bases fit TRBD2. The CDR3 totals 15 residues. The V gene end was trimmed by 4 bases and the J gene end by 6 bases; junction bases not matched to a gene: 7. Germline CDR1 and CDR2: SGHDN and FVKESK. CDR3 loop: CASSRGGRATNEQFF. CDR3 DNA sequence: TGTGCCAGCAGCCGTGGCGGGAGGGCCACCAATGAGCAGTTCTTC.

This clonotype was recorded many times. DNA for the CDR3: TGTGCCAGCAGTGGCCAGGAGGCAGGGGACACTGAAGCTTTCTTT. This codes for CASSGQEAGDTEAFF. The genes are TRBV25-1 and TRBJ1-1; D is possibly TRBD1 (6 bases). From germline, CDR1 is MGHDK and CDR2 SYGVNS. CDR3 length: 15 amino acids. The ends were cut back, 4 bases at V and 3 bases at J, with 15 bases in the middle.

This clonotype showed up many times. The chain is built from TRBV29-1 and TRBJ2-1; D might be TRBD1 or TRBD2, each matching 5 bases. The CDR3 consists of 14 residues. V was clipped by 3 bases and J by 6 bases, with 15 bases between them. Germline values: CDR1 SQVTM, CDR2 ANQGSEA. DNA for the CDR3: TGCAGCGTTGATCAGGGAGAGGCTGGCAATGAGCAGTTCTTC. It specifies CSVDQGEAGNEQFF.

At least ten counts were recorded for this clonotype. The genes are TRBV2 and TRBJ2-7; D might be TRBD2 (5 bases). V lost 7 bases to trimming and J lost 8 bases, with 21 bases between them. Germline lookup yields CDR1 SNHLY and CDR2 FYNNEI. The CDR3 loop spans 14 amino acids. The CDR3 coding sequence is TGTGCCAGCAAACTAACGGCCGCCCCCGGGAAGCAGTACTTC. This sequence encodes CASKLTAAPGKQYF.

This clonotype has at least ten counts. This chain joins TRBV7-2 and TRBJ2-7, with D hard to call. The germline gives CDR1 SGHTA, CDR2 FQGNSA. The CDR3 is 13 residues long. With 0 bases removed from V and 2 bases from J, the gap between germline ends came to 5 bases. The CDR3 nucleotides are TGTGCCAGCAGCTTAGCAGGGCCCTACGAGCAGTACTTC. Protein sequence: CASSLAGPYEQYF.

This clonotype was counted ten times or more. V and J are TRBV5-1 and TRBJ1-1; D not resolved. Germline-derived CDR1 and CDR2 are SGHRS and YFSETQ. Trimming pared 4 bases from V and 10 bases from J, leaving 14 bases between. This CDR3 is 12 amino acids long. CDR3 protein: CASSADGRGAFF. CDR3 bases: TGCGCCAGCAGCGCCGACGGGCGGGGAGCTTTCTTT.

This clonotype was observed many times. This chain connects TRBV9 to TRBJ2-1; TRBD2 agrees at 7 bases. This CDR3 has 15 residues. The V and J ends lost 0 bases and 2 bases, in that order; junction bases with no gene match: 2. CDR1 and CDR2 from the germline V gene are SGDLS and YYNGEE. The CDR3 loop is CASSVERETYNEQFF. Written as DNA, the CDR3 is TGTGCCAGCAGCGTAGAGCGGGAAACCTACAATGAGCAGTTCTTC.

The table lists this clonotype with many counts. V and J are TRBV15 and TRBJ1-5, with D uncertain. The germline CDR1 and CDR2 sequences are LNHNV and YYDKDF (reference sequence). CDR3 length: 12 amino acids. V was pared by 5 bases and J by 9 bases, with 11 bases between. The CDR3 DNA reads as TGTGCCACCAGCGTACGTACCGGGCCCCAGCATTTT. It translates to CATSVRTGPQHF.